Shown below are 27 T cell receptor beta chains from a single sample sequenced in a study of breast tumors, draining lymph nodes, adjacent tissues. TCRdb independently ran MiXCR on the multiplex PCR reads; one entry per CDR3 protein. This sample has tens of thousands of distinct CDR3 sequences; 35% to 45% occur once, and the top ten carry about a tenth. Sequenced sample: breast tumor tissue. Every receptor here comes from a female donor with breast cancer. Some clones in this sample may be carry-over from other donors' samples.

This clonotype was picked up many times. The rearrangement links TRBV7-6 to TRBJ2-1, with 11 positions matching TRBD2. The CDR3 runs 15 residues. V lost 5 bases and J lost 6; bases outside the gene matches: 6. Germline V gene sequence: CDR1 SGHVS, CDR2 FNYEAQ. CDR3: CASSLTSGKGNEQFF. CDR3 coding DNA: TGTGCCAGCAGCCTGACTAGCGGGAAAGGCAATGAGCAGTTCTTC. Filled out from reference TRBV7-6 and TRBJ2-1, the complete variable domain reads GAGVSQSPRYKVTKRGQDVALRCDPISGHVSLYWYRQALGQGPEFLTYFNYEAQQDKSGLPNDRFSAERPEGSISTLTIQRTEQRDSAMYRCASSLTSGKGNEQFFGPGTRLTVL.

This clonotype has a count of ten or more. At one boundary the junction diverges from the germline segment, which might be a read error. The chain links TRBV7-9 to TRBJ2-7; D is ambiguous. The CDR3 contains 12 residues. Looked up from germline, CDR1 is SEHNR and CDR2 is FQNEAQ (reference sequence). The CDR3 protein is CASNLGFGEQYF. CDR3 in DNA: TGTGCCAGCAACTTAGGGTTTGGCGAGCAGTACTTC. The full variable domain, its missing parts supplied by reference TRBV7-9 and TRBJ2-7, is DTGVSQNPRHKITKRGQNVTFRCDPISEHNRLYWYRQTLGQGPEFLTYFQNEAQLEKSRLLSDRFSAERPKGSFSTLEIQRTEQGDSAMYLCASNLGFGEQYFGPGTRLTVT.

The rearrangement joins TRBV6-1 to TRBJ2-1; 9 nucleotides line up with TRBD1. CDR3 length: 15 amino acids. Germline values: CDR1 MNHNS, CDR2 SASEGT. Unmatched junction bases numbered 3, after V lost 2 bases and J lost 4 bases. The CDR3 loop reads CASSEWDRAYNEQFF. The CDR3 nucleotides read TGTGCCAGCAGTGAATGGGACAGGGCTTACAATGAGCAGTTCTTC.

This clonotype has a single count. The chain combines TRBV18 with TRBJ1-3; D is perhaps TRBD1 (6 bases). Trimming took 0 bases from V and 0 from J, leaving 12 bases between them. This CDR3 spans 17 amino acids. Germline V gene data show CDR1 as KGHSH and CDR2 as LQKENI. The CDR3 sequence: CASSPPGGPHSGNTIYF. CDR3 bases: TGTGCCAGCTCACCACCCGGGGGCCCTCACTCTGGAAACACCATATATTTT. Using reference TRBV18 and TRBJ1-3 for the parts outside the CDR3, the full variable domain is NAGVMQNPRHLVRRRGQEARLRCSPMKGHSHVYWYRQLPEEGLKFMVYLQKENIIDESGMPKERFSAEFPKEGPSILRIQQVVRGDSAAYFCASSPPGGPHSGNTIYFGEGSWLTVV.

This chain links TRBV5-8 with TRBJ1-6; a weak D match, TRBD1 (6 bases). This CDR3 contains 15 residues. CDR1 SGHTS and CDR2 YDEGEE come from the germline V gene. V was clipped by 2 bases and J by 9 bases, with 15 bases between them. In DNA, the CDR3 is TGTGCCAGCAGCTTCTCAGACAGGAGGGGTTCACCCCTCCACTTT. Its translation is CASSFSDRRGSPLHF.

The rearrangement joins TRBV18 to TRBJ1-6; D uncertain. CDR1 and CDR2 (germline): KGHSH, LQKENI. This CDR3 region has 14 residues. Trimming shortened V by 5 bases and J by 6 bases, and 11 bases separated the two germline ends. The CDR3 DNA is TGTGCCAGCTCAACCGATAATAGTAATTCACCCCTCCACTTT. Protein sequence: CASSTDNSNSPLHF.

Points on this clonotype: Given a much more abundant clone one base away, this may be a read error. The chain has TRBV11-2 and TRBJ1-4, with 9 bases that match TRBD1. The CDR3 runs 15 residues. The V and J ends lost 1 base and 8 bases, in that order; junction bases with no gene match: 5. Germline V gene lookup returns CDR1 SGHAT and CDR2 FQNNGV. In DNA, the CDR3 is TGTGCCAGCAGCTTAGGGGACAGGGATTTGGAAAAACTGTTTTTT. Protein: CASSLGDRDLEKLFF. Combining the CDR3 with reference TRBV11-2 and TRBJ1-4 gives the whole variable domain EAGVAQSPRYKIIEKRQSVAFWCNPISGHATLYWYQQILGQGPKLLIQFQNNGVVDDSQLPKDRFSAERLKGVDSTLKIQPAKLEDSAVYLCASSLGDRDLEKLFFGSGTQLSVL.

This chain uses TRBV6-1 with TRBJ2-3; the D is unclear. The CDR3 contains 13 residues. CDR1 MNHNS and CDR2 SASEGT come from the germline V gene. Trimming shortened V by 6 bases and J by 1 base, and 8 bases separated the two germline ends. The DNA of the CDR3 is TGTGCCAGCAGCCGTTGGGGCACAGATACGCAGTATTTT. Protein sequence: CASSRWGTDTQYF.

The chain combines TRBV20-1 with TRBJ2-7, with 13 bases that match TRBD2. Germline V CDR1 and CDR2: DFQATT, SNEGSKA (reference sequence). The CDR3 extends over 15 amino acids. With V trimmed by 3 bases and J by 7 bases, 9 bases remained unmatched. This CDR3 reads CSASTSGRVTEEQYF. Here the CDR3 DNA reads TGCAGTGCTAGTACTAGCGGGAGGGTTACGGAAGAGCAGTACTTC.

V gene TRBV20-1 combines with J gene TRBJ2-5; D is ambiguous. Germline V CDR1 and CDR2: DFQATT, SNEGSKA (reference sequence). The CDR3 runs to 11 residues. V shed 5 bases and J shed 13 bases, with 17 bases lying between them. CDR3 in amino acids: CSAVQLAMWYF. The CDR3 DNA is TGCAGTGCTGTCCAACTTGCTATGTGGTACTTC.

There are many counts of this clonotype. The chain employs TRBV19 and TRBJ2-7, with 11 bases matching TRBD2. J was trimmed by 2 bases and V by 4 bases; bases with no gene match: 7. Germline CDR1 reads LNHDA; CDR2 reads SQIVND (reference sequence). The CDR3 spans 16 residues. CDR3 in DNA: TGTGCCAGTAGTAGCGACACTAGCGGGGGCCCCTACGAGCAGTACTTC. Protein product: CASSSDTSGGPYEQYF.

This clonotype was detected many times. This chain links TRBV2 with TRBJ2-7, with 11 bases identical to TRBD2. The trim removed 4 bases at V and 3 bases at J, leaving 17 bases unmatched. The V gene's germline CDR1 is SNHLY and CDR2 FYNNEI. The CDR3 is 19 residues long. The CDR3 here is CASSGATGSTSGSVYEQYF. The CDR3, as DNA: TGTGCCAGCAGTGGAGCGACAGGGAGCACTAGCGGGAGTGTCTACGAGCAGTACTTC.

The rearrangement joins TRBV6-4 to TRBJ1-6; 8 nucleotides agree with TRBD1. V shed 4 bases and J 8 bases; nucleotides not matched to a gene: 4. CDR3 size: 14 residues. Germline CDR1 and CDR2: MRHNA and SNTAGT. CDR3 in DNA: TGTGCCAGCAGTGGGACAGGGCGGGATTCACCCCTCCACTTT. Amino acid sequence: CASSGTGRDSPLHF.

V usage is TRBV15 and J usage is TRBJ2-1, with D possibly TRBD1 on 6 matching bases. V lost 0 bases and J 5 bases, leaving 20 bases between the germline ends. The CDR3 is 18 residues long. CDR1 and CDR2 from the germline V gene are LNHNV and YYDKDF (reference sequence). CDR3 DNA: TGTGCCACCAGCAGAGATGGGGGCGAACCTGGGACCGACAATGAGCAGTTCTTC. It yields the protein CATSRDGGEPGTDNEQFF.

This clonotype has a count of ten or more. CDR3 residues: CASSQALGLARGEQYF. As DNA, the CDR3 is TGTGCCAGCAGCCAAGCTTTGGGCCTAGCAAGGGGGGAGCAGTACTTC. The chain employs TRBV4-2 and TRBJ2-7, with a possible D match to TRBD1 (6 bases). Germline V gene sequence: CDR1 LGHNA, CDR2 YNFKEQ. The CDR3 extends over 16 amino acids. Trimming left V 1 base short and J 7 bases short, with 20 bases between.

This clonotype was detected many times. The V call is TRBV20-1, the J call TRBJ2-1, with 8 positions matching TRBD1. The junction had 1 base not matched to a gene; V was cut back by 1 base and J by 5 bases. Germline V gene data show CDR1 as DFQATT and CDR2 as SNEGSKA (reference sequence). CDR3 length: 13 amino acids. CDR3 sequence: CSARGDRNNEQFF. CDR3 coding DNA: TGCAGTGCTAGAGGGGACAGGAACAATGAGCAGTTCTTC.

The rearrangement uses TRBV12-3 or TRBV12-4 and TRBJ2-1; either TRBD1 or TRBD2 may supply D (6 bases each). The CDR3 has 12 amino acids. V shed 6 bases and J shed 16 bases, with 19 bases lying between them. The CDR3 DNA reads as TGTGCCAGCAGAGTAAGGGGGGCCCCTGGTTTCTTC. Protein sequence: CASRVRGAPGFF.

This clonotype has at least ten counts. V gene TRBV20-1 combines with J gene TRBJ2-7, with D maybe TRBD2 (6 bases). This CDR3 is 15 amino acids long. CDR1 and CDR2 (germline): DFQATT, SNEGSKA (reference sequence). V gave up 3 bases and J gave up 0 bases, with 15 bases separating them. The CDR3 loop reads CSASFTGLSSYEQYF. CDR3 DNA sequence: TGCAGTGCTAGCTTCACGGGACTTAGCTCCTACGAGCAGTACTTC.

As regards this clonotype: A much larger clonotype is one base distant, so this may be a read error. The rearrangement links TRBV5-1 to TRBJ2-1, with 8 bases lining up with TRBD2. The ends lost 4 bases at V and 7 bases at J; junction bases unmatched: 10. The CDR3 length is 15 residues. Germline assignment: CDR1 SGHRS and CDR2 YFSETQ. In DNA form, the CDR3 reads TGCGCCAGCAGCGCGGGACTAGGGGCGTTGAATGAGCAGTTCTTC. Translation gives CASSAGLGALNEQFF.

Ten or more counts support this clonotype. The V gene is TRBV7-6, the J gene TRBJ2-1; 11 bases are a match to TRBD2. Trimming cost V 2 bases and J 4 bases; bases outside gene matches: 13. From germline, CDR1 is SGHVS and CDR2 FNYEAQ. The CDR3 loop spans 19 amino acids. CDR3 in amino acids: CASSLSRDPTSGKYNEQFF. CDR3 bases: TGTGCCAGCAGCTTAAGTCGAGACCCGACTAGCGGGAAATACAATGAGCAGTTCTTC.

This clonotype is judged large. The chain employs TRBV6-6 and TRBJ1-2; 7 bases fit TRBD1. Germline V gives CDR1 MNHNY, CDR2 SVGAGI (reference sequence). This CDR3 is 12 amino acids long. The V segment lost 6 bases and the J segment 5 bases; nucleotides outside the gene matches: 3. The CDR3 coding sequence is TGTGCCAGCAGAGGGACAGAGTATGGCTACACCTTC. This encodes CASRGTEYGYTF.

This clonotype was counted only a few times. J is TRBJ2-2 and V is TRBV27; 7 bases match TRBD1. After removal of 1 base from V and 5 bases from J, the junction contained 13 bases not matched to a gene. The CDR3 is 18 amino acids. Germline CDR1 reads MNHEY; CDR2 reads SMNVEV (reference sequence). The CDR3: CASSLYPRAGGGTGELFF. The CDR3 DNA sequence: TGTGCCAGCAGTTTATACCCCCGGGCAGGGGGTGGTACCGGGGAGCTGTTTTTT.

V gene TRBV7-9 combines with J gene TRBJ2-1, with 10 bases that match TRBD1. There are 16 residues in the CDR3. V shed 2 bases, J shed 6 bases, and the junction held 7 bases outside the gene matches. Germline CDR1 and CDR2: SEHNR and FQNEAQ (reference sequence). The CDR3 DNA sequence: TGTGCCAGCAGCTTACGCCCGGGACAGGGGCCCAATGAGCAGTTCTTC. Residues: CASSLRPGQGPNEQFF. Combining the CDR3 with reference TRBV7-9 and TRBJ2-1 gives the whole variable domain DTGVSQNPRHKITKRGQNVTFRCDPISEHNRLYWYRQTLGQGPEFLTYFQNEAQLEKSRLLSDRFSAERPKGSFSTLEIQRTEQGDSAMYLCASSLRPGQGPNEQFFGPGTRLTVL.

With regard to this clonotype: Since a much larger clone is just one base distant, this may be a read error. This chain links TRBV28 with TRBJ2-7, with a tentative D call TRBD1 (6 bases). CDR1 MDHEN and CDR2 SYDVKM come from the germline V gene. This CDR3 is built from 15 residues. The CDR3 reads CASSRTGLSSYERYF. As DNA, the CDR3 is TGTGCCAGCAGCCGCACAGGGCTGAGCTCCTACGAGCGGTACTTC.

This clonotype was seen ten or more times. This chain links TRBV7-2 with TRBJ2-5, with a tentative D call TRBD1 (5 bases). Germline V CDR1 and CDR2: SGHTA, FQGNSA. The CDR3 runs 13 residues. V was shortened by 5 bases and J by 7 bases, with 14 bases between the two germline ends. The CDR3 DNA reads as TGTGCCAGCAGCCAGACCGCCCAGGGGACCCAGTACTTC. Protein sequence: CASSQTAQGTQYF. Looking up the rest from reference TRBV7-2 and TRBJ2-5 gives the full variable domain: GAGVSQSPSNKVTEKGKDVELRCDPISGHTALYWYRQSLGQGLEFLIYFQGNSAPDKSGLPSDRFSAERTGGSVSTLTIQRTQQEDSAVYLCASSQTAQGTQYFGPGTRLLVL.

As for this clonotype: Its ends do not fully match the called genes, so a read error is possible. The gene calls are TRBV7-2 and TRBJ2-1; D could derive from TRBD1 or TRBD2 (5 bases each). Germline V lookup: CDR1 SGHTA, CDR2 FQGNSA. CDR3 size: 11 residues. CDR3 protein: CASSSGTLQLF. The CDR3 nucleotides read TGTGCTAGCAGCTCCGGGACCCTGCAGCTCTTC. Full variable domain (missing parts from reference TRBV7-2 and TRBJ2-1): GAGVSQSPSNKVTEKGKDVELRCDPISGHTALYWYRQSLGQGLEFLIYFQGNSAPDKSGLPSDRFSAERTGGSVSTLTIQRTQQEDSAVYLCASSSGTLQLFGPGTRLTVL.

The rearrangement joins TRBV7-8 to TRBJ2-7; 10 bases map to TRBD1. The CDR3 covers 14 residues. V was clipped by 5 bases and J by 6 bases; unmatched bases: 7. The germline V gene has CDR1 SGHVS and CDR2 FQNEAQ. The CDR3 DNA reads TGTGCCAGCAGCGGGCAGACAGGGGGCACCGAGCAGTACTTC. Translation gives CASSGQTGGTEQYF.